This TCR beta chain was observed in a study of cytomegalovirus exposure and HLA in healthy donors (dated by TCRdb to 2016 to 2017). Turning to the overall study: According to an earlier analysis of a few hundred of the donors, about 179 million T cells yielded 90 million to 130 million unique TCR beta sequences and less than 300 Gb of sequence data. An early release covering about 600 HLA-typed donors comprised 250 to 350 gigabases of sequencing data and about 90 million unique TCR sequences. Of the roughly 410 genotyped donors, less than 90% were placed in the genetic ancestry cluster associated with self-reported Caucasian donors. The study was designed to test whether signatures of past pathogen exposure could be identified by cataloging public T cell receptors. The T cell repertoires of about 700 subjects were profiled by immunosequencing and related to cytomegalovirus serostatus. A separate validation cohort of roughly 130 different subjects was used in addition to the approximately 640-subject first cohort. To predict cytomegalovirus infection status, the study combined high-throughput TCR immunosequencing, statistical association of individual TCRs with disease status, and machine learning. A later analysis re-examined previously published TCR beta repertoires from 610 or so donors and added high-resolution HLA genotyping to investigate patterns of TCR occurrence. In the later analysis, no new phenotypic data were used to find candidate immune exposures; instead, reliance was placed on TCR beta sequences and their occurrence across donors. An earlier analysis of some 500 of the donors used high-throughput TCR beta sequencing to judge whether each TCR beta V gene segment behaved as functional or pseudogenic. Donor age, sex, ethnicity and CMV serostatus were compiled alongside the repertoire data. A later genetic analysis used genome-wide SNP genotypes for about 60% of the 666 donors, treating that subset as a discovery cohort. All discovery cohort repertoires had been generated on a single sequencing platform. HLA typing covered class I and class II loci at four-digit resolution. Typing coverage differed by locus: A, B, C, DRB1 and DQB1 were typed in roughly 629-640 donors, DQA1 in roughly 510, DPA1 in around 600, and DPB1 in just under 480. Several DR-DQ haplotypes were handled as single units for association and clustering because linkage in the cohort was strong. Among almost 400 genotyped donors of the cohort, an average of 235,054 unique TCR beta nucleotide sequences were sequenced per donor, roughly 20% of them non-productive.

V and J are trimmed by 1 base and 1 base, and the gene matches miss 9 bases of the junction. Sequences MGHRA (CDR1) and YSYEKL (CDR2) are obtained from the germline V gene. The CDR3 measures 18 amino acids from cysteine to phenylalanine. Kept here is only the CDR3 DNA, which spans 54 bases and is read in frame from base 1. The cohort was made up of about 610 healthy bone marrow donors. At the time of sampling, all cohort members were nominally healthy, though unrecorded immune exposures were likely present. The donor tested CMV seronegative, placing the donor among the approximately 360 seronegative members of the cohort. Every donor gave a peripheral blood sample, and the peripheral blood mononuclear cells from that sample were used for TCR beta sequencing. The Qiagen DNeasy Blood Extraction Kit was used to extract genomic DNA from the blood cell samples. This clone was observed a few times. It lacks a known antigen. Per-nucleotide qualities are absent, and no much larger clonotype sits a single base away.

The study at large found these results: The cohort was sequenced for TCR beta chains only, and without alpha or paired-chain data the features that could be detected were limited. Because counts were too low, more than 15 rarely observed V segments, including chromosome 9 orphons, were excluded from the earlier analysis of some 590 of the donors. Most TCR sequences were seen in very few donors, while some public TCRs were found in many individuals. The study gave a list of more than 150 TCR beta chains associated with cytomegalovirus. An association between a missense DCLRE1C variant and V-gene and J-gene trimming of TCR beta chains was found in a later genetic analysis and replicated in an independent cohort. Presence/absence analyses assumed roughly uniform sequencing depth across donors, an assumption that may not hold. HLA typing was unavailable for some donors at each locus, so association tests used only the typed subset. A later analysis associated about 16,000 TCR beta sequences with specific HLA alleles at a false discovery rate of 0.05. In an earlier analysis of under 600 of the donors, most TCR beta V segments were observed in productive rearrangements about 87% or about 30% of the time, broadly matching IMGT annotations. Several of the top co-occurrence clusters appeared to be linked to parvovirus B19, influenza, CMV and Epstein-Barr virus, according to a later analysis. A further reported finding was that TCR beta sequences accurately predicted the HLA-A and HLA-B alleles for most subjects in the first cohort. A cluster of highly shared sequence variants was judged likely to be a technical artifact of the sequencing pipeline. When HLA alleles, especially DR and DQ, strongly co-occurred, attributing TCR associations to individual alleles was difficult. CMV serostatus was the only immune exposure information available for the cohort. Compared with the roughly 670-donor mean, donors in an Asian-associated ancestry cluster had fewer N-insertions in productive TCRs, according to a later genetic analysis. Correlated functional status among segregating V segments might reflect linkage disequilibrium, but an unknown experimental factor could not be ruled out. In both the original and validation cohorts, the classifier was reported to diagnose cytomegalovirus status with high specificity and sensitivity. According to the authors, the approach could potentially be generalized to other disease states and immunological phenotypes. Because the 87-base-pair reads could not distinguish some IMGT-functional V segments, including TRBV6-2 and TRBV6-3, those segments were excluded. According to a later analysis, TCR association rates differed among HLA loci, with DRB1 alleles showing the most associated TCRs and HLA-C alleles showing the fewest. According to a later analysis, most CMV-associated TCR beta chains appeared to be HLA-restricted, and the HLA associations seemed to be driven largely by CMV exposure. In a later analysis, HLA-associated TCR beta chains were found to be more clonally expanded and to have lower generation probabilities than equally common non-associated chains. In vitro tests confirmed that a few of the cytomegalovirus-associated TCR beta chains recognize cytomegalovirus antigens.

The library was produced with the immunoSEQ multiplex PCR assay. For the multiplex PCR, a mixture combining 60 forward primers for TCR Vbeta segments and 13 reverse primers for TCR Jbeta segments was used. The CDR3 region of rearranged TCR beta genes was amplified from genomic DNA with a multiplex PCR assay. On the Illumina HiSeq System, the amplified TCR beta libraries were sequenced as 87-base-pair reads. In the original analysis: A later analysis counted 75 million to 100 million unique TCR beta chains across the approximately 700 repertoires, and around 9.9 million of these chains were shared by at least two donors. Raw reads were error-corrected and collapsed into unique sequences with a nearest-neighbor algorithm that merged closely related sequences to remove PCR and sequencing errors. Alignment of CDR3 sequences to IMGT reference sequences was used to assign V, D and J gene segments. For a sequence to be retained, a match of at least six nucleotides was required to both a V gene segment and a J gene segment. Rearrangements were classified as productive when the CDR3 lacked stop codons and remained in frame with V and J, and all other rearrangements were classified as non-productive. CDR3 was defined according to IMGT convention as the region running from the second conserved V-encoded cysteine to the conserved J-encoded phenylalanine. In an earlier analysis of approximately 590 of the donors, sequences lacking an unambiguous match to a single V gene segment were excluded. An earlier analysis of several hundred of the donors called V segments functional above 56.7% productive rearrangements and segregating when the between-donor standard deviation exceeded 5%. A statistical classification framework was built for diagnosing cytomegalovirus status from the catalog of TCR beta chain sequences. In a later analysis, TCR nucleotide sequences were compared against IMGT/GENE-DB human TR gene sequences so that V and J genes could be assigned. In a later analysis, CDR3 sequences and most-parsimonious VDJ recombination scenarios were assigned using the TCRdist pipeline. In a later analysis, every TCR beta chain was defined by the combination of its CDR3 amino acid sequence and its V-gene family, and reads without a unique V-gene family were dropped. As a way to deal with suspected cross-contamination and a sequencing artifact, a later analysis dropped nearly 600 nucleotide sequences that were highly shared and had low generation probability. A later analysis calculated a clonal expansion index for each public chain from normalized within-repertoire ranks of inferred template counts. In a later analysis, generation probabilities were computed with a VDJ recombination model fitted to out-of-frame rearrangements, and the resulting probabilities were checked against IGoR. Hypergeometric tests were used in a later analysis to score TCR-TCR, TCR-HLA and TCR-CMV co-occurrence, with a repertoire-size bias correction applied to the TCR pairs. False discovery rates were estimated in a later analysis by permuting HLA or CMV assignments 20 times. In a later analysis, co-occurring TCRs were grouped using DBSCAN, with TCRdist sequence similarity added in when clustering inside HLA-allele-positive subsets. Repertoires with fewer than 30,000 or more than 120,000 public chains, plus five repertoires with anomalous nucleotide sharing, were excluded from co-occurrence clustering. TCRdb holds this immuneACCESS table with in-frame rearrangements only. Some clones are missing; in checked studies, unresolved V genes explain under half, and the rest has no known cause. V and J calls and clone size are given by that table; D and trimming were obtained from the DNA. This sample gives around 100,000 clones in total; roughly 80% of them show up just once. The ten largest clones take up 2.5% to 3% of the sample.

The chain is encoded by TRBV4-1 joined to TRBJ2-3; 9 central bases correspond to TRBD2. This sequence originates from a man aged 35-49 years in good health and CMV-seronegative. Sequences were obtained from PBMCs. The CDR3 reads CASSQVAGGEEGTDTQYF. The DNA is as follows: TGCGCCAGCAGCCAAGTGGCGGGGGGGGAAGAGGGCACAGATACGCAGTATTTT.